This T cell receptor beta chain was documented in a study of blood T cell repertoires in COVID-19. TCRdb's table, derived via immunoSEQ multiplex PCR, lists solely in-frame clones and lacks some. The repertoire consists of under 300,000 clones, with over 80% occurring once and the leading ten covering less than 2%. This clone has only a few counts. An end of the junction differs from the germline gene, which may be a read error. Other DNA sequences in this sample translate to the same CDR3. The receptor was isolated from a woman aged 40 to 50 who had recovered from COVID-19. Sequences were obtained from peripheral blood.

This CDR3 is CASSLAGGGEQFF. Here the CDR3 DNA reads TGTGCCAGCAGCCTAGCAGGGGGTGGAGAGCAGTTCTTC. The chain links TRBV7-9 to TRBJ2-1; 7 nucleotides align to TRBD1. Germline values: CDR1 SEHNR, CDR2 FQNEAQ (reference sequence). This CDR3 is built from 13 residues.